This is a list of T cell receptor beta chains from one sample in a study of T-cell reconstitution after alpha-beta-depleted transplantation in children. TCRdb fed the PCR reads into MiXCR, producing one record per CDR3 protein. The table includes some 520,000 distinct CDR3 sequences, around a third detected once. The input for sequencing was PBMCs from the stem cell graft donor, taken from the stem cell graft. Every receptor here comes from a human donor who donated a stem cell graft to a child with aplastic anemia. Each CDR3 is given without its conserved first and last residue. The order of the fields is V gene, CDR3 length, CDR3 protein.

>TRBV5-1|14
ASSLLSGPNTGELF
>TRBV28|13
ASSPARTYTDTQY
>TRBV7-9|13
ASRITQGRTGELF
>TRBV20-1|10
SARRQNQPQH
>TRBV7-2|14
ASSLEPDRNNEKLF
>TRBV20-1|10
SATDRTRAQY
>TRBV29-1|13
SVAYIAGDGETQY
>TRBV29-1|11
SVDGRGNTEAF
>TRBV7-2|12
ASSSGLAGVGQY
>TRBV27|12
ATGRLAGVGEQF
>TRBV29-1|10
SVEQLQETQY
>TRBV27|14
ASSRLDHAGANVLT
>TRBV6-2/TRBV6-3|9
ASSYSERQY
>TRBV4-2|13
ASNLNRASNYGYT
>TRBV7-9|11
ASSRLAVETQY
>TRBV29-1|11
SVEGGAGYGYT
>TRBV5-6|9
ASIGSDTQY
>TRBV18|14
ASSRTSERSTGELF
>TRBV29-1|10
SVGHANTEAF
>TRBV3-1|15
ASSQAPVTGSGNTIY
>TRBV5-1|16
ASSPSGTSGSGTDTQY
>TRBV7-6|12
ASSPGRSDSQAF
>TRBV6-1|12
ASSPGPFNEKLF
>TRBV5-1|10
ASSLDRRRAF
>TRBV7-2|10
ASSGRDGLHT
>TRBV6-2/TRBV6-3|12
ASSYGQGVGELF
>TRBV5-1|12
ASSPPLNPDTQY
>TRBV6-6|11
ASSRGTDEKLF
>TRBV29-1|13
SVWTSGSSLGEQY
>TRBV29-1|13
SVEGLAGRGYEQY
>TRBV7-9|12
ASSLMMGEDTQY
>TRBV29-1|13
SVEDSAGMGYGYT
>TRBV10-3|13
ATRDGFGGNYGYT
>TRBV30|15
AWSRRTSGYRTDTQY
>TRBV30|13
AWTNPGISTDTQY
>TRBV20-1|11
SARMEATYEQY
>TRBV7-3|12
ASSLTEGSETQY
>TRBV20-1|12
SARDQGVLYEQY
>TRBV10-3|15
AISESGATAPNTEAF